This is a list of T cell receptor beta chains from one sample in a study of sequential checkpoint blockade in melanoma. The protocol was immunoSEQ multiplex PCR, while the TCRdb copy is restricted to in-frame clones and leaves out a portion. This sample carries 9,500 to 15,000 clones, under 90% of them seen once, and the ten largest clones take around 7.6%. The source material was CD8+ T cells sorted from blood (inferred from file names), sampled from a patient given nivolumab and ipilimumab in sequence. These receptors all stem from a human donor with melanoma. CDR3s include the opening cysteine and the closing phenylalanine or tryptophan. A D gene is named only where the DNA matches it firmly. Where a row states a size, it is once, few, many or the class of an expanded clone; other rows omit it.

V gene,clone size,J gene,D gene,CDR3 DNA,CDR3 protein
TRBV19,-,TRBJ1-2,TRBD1,TGTGCCAGTAGTATACAGGGGGCCCTAGATGGCTACACCTTC,CASSIQGALDGYTF
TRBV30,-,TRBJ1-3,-,TGTTCAGGTAGCTCTGGAAACACCATATATTTT,CSGSSGNTIYF
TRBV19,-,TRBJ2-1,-,TGTGCCAGTAGTATCGGGAGTTGGGTGATCAATGAGCAGTTCTTC,CASSIGSWVINEQFF
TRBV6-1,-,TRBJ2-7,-,TGTGCCAGCAGATCGGTTTACGAGCAGTACTTC,CASRSVYEQYF
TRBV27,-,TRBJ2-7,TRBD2,TGTGCCAGCAGGCCTAGACTAGCGGGAGTATACGAGCAGTACTTC,CASRPRLAGVYEQYF
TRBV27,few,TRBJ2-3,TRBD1,TGTGCCAGCAAGTGGACAGGGGCCTTCACAGATACGCAGTATTTT,CASKWTGAFTDTQYF
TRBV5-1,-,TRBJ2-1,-,TGCGCCAGCAGCTTGCGGGAGTCGTTCCGCAATGAGCAGTTCTTC,CASSLRESFRNEQFF
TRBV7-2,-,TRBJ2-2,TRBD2,TGTGCCAGCAGCACCCTTGCGGGGGCGAACACCGGGGAGCTGTTTTTT,CASSTLAGANTGELFF
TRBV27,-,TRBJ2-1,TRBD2,TGTGCCAGCAGTTTTTTTGGCGGGAGGGGAGGCAATGAGCAGTTCTTC,CASSFFGGRGGNEQFF
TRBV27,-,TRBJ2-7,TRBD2,TGTGCCAGCAAACTAGCGGGAGGACCGAACGAGCAGTACTTC,CASKLAGGPNEQYF
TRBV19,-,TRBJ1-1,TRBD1,TGTGCCAGTAGTACACGGACAGGGCTTACTGAAGCTTTCTTT,CASSTRTGLTEAFF
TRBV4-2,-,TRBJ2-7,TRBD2,TGTGCCAGCAGCCAAGATTGGGCTAGCGGGAGGCCAATCTCCTACGAGCAGTACTTC,CASSQDWASGRPISYEQYF
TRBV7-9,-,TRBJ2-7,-,TGTGCCAGCAGCGACGGCCTAGAGTACGAGCAGTACTTC,CASSDGLEYEQYF
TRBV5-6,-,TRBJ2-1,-,TGTGCCAGCAGCTTGGGAGTGAGCGACGAGTTCTTC,CASSLGVSDEFF
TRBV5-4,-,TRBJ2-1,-,TGTGCCAGCAGCTTCAGCGGATACGAGCAGTTCTTC,CASSFSGYEQFF
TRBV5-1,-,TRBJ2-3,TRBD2,TGCGCCAGCAGCATAGGGACTAGCGGGGGGTATTCAGATACGCAGTATTTT,CASSIGTSGGYSDTQYF
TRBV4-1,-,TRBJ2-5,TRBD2,TGCGCCAGCAGCCAGGTTCAGGGACTAGCGGGCCAAGAGACCCAGTACTTC,CASSQVQGLAGQETQYF
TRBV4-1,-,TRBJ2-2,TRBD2,TGCGCCAGCAGCTACCTGGCGGGGGACCCCGGGGAGCTGTTTTTT,CASSYLAGDPGELFF